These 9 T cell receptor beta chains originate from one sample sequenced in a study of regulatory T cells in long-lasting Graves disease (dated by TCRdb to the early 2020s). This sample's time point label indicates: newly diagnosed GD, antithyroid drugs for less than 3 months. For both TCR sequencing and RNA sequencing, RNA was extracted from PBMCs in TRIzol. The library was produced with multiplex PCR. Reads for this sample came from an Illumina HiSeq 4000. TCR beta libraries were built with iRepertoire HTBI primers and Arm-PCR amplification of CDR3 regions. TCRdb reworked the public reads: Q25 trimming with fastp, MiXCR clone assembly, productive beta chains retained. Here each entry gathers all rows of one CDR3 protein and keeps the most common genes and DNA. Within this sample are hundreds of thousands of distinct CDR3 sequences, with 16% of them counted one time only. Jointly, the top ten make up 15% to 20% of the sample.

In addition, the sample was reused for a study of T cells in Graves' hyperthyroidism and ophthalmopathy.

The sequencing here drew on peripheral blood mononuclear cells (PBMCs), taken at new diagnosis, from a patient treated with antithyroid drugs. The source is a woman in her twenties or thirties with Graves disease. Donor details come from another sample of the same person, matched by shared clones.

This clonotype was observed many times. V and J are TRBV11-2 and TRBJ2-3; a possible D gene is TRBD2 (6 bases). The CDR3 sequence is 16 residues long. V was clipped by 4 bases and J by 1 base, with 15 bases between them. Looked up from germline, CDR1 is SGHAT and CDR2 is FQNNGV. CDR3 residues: CASSSGLLAGTDTQYF. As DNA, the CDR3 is TGTGCCAGCAGCTCCGGACTACTCGCAGGCACAGATACGCAGTATTTT.

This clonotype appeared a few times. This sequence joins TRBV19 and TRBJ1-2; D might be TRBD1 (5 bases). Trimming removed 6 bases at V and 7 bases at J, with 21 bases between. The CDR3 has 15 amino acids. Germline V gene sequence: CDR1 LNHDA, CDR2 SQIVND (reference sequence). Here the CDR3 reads CASSAARGGYGGYTF. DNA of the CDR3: TGTGCCAGTAGCGCAGCCCGGGGCGGGTATGGTGGCTACACCTTC. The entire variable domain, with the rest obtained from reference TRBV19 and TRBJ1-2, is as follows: DGGITQSPKYLFRKEGQNVTLSCEQNLNHDAMYWYRQDPGQGLRLIYYSQIVNDFQKGDIAEGYSVSREKKESFPLTVTSAQKNPTAFYLCASSAARGGYGGYTFGSGTRLTVV.

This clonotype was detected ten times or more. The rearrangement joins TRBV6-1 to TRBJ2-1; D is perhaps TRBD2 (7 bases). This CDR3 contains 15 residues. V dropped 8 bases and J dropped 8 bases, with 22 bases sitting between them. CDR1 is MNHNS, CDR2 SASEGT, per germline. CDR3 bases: TGTGCCAGCTCCCGGCGGGGGCCCGGCTGGGATGAGCAGTTCTTC. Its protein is CASSRRGPGWDEQFF.

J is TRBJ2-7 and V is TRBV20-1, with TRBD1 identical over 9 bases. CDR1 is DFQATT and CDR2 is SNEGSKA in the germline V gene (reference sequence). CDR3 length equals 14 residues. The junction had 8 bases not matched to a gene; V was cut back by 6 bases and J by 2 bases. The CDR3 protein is CSAEGGQGTYEQYF. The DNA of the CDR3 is TGCAGTGCCGAGGGGGGACAGGGAACCTACGAGCAGTACTTC.

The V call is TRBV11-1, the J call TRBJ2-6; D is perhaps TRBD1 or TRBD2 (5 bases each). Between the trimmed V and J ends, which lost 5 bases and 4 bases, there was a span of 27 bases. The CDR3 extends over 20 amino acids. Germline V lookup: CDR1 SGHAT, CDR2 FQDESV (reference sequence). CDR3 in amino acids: CASSPRDGRYVTWGANVLTF. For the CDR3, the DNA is TGTGCCAGCAGCCCTCGGGACGGACGATATGTTACCTGGGGGGCCAACGTCCTGACTTTC.

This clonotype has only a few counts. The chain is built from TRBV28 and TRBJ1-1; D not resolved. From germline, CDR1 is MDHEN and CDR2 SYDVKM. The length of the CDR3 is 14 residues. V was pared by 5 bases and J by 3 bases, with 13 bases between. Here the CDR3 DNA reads TGTGCCAGCAGTCCCCACACGGGTTACACTGAAGCTTTCTTT. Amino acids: CASSPHTGYTEAFF.

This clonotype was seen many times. The CDR3 sequence is CASSVRGLMNTEAFF. CDR3 nucleotides: TGTGCCAGCAGTGTCCGGGGGCTGATGAACACTGAAGCTTTCTTT. V is TRBV25-1 and J is TRBJ1-1; D might be TRBD1 (6 bases). V lost 4 bases to trimming and J lost 0 bases, with 12 bases between them. CDR3 length equals 15 residues. Germline CDR1 reads MGHDK; CDR2 reads SYGVNS.

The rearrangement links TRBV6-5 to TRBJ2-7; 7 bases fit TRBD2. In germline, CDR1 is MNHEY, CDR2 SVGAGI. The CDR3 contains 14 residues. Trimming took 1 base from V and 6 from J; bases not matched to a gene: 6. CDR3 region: CASSYYGTTSEQYF. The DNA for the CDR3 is TGTGCCAGCAGTTACTACGGGACTACCAGCGAGCAGTACTTC.

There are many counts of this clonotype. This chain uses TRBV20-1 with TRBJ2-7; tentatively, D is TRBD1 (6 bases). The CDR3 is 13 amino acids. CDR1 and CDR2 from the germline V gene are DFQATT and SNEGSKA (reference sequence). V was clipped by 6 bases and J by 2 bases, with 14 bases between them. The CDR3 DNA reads TGCAGTGCCACAGACAGGAGTGCCTACGAGCAGTACTTC. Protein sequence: CSATDRSAYEQYF.